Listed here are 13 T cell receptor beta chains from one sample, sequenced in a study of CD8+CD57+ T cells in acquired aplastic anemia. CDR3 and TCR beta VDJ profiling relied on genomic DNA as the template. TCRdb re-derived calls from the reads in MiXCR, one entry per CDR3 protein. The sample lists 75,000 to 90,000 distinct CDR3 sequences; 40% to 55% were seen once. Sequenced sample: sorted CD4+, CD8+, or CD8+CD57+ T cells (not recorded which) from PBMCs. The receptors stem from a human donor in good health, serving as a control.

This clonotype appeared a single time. This CDR3 reads CASSERGDEQYF. As DNA, the CDR3 is TGTGCCAGCAGTGAGAGGGGTGACGAGCAGTACTTC. This sequence joins TRBV25-1 and TRBJ2-7; D could derive from TRBD1 or TRBD2 (5 bases each). Germline values: CDR1 MGHDK, CDR2 SYGVNS. The CDR3 has 12 residues. The V end lost 3 bases, the J end lost 5 bases, and 8 bases lay between the germline ends.

The CDR3 DNA is TGTGCCAGCAGCCCTCTGACAGACCAGCCCCAGCATTTT. This translates into CASSPLTDQPQHF. J is TRBJ1-5 and V is TRBV7-2; possibly TRBD1 for D (5 bases). CDR1 and CDR2 (germline): SGHTA, FQGNSA. Deletions cut 5 bases from V and 7 bases from J, with 12 bases between. This CDR3 is 13 amino acids long.

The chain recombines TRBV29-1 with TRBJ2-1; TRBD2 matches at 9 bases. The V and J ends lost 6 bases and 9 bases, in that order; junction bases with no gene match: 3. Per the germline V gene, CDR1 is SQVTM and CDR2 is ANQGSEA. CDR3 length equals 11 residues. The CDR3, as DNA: TGCAGCGTAGGACTAGCGCGTGAGCAGTTCTTC. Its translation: CSVGLAREQFF.

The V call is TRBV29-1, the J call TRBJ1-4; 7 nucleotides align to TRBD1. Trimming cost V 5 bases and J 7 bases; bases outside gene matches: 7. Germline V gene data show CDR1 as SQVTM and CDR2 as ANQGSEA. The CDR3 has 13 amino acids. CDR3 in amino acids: CSVRRGQSEKLFF. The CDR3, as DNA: TGCAGCGTTAGAAGGGGGCAGAGTGAAAAACTGTTTTTT.

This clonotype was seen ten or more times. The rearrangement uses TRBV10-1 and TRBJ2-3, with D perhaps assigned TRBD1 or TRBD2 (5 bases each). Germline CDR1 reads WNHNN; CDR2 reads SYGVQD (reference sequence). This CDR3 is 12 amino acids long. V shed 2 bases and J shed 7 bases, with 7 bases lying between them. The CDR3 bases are TGCGCCAGCAGTGAGGGGGGTCATACGCAGTATTTT. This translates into CASSEGGHTQYF.

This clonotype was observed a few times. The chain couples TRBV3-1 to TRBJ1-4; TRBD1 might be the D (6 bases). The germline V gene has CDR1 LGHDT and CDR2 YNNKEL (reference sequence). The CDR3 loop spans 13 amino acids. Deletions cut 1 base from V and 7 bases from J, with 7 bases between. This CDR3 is CASSQVGGEKLFF. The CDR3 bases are TGTGCCAGCAGCCAAGTAGGGGGTGAAAAACTGTTTTTT.

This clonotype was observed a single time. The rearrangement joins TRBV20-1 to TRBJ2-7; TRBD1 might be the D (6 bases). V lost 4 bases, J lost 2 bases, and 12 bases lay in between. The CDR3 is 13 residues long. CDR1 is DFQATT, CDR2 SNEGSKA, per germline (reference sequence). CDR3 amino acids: CSANRASTYEQYF. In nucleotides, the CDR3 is TGCAGTGCTAACAGGGCCTCGACCTACGAGCAGTACTTC.

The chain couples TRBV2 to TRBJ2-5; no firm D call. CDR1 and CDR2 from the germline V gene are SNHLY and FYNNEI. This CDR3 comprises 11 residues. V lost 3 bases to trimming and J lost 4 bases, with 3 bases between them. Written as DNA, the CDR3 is TGTGCCAGCAGTGAGTTAGAGACCCAGTACTTC. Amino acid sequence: CASSELETQYF.

CDR3 residues: CAIGLGISREQYF. The CDR3 nucleotides read TGTGCCATCGGACTCGGTATTTCACGCGAGCAGTACTTC. The chain has TRBV15 and TRBJ2-7; a weak D match, TRBD2 (5 bases). CDR1 and CDR2 (germline): LNHNV, YYDKDF (reference sequence). Trimming took off 10 bases at V and 6 bases at J, with 19 bases between the two ends. The CDR3 is 13 residues long.

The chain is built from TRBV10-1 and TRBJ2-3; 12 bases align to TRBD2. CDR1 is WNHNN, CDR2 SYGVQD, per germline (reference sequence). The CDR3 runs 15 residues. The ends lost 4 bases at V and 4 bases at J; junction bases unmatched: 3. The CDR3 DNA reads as TGCGCCAGCAGTGGTCTAGCGGGAGGGCCAGATACGCAGTATTTT. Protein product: CASSGLAGGPDTQYF.

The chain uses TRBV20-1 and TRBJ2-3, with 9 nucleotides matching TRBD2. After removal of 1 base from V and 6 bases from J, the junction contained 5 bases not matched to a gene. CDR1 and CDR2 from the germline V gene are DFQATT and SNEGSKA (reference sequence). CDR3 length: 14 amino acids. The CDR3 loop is CSARVAGGRDTQYF. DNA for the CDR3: TGCAGTGCTAGAGTGGCGGGGGGGCGGGATACGCAGTATTTT.

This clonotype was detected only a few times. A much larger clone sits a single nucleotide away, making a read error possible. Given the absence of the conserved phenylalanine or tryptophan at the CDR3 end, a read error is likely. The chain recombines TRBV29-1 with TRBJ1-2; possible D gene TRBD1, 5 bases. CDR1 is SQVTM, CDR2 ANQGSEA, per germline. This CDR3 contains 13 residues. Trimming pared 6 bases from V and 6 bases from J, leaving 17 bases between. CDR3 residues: CSVGGDRHHGYTL. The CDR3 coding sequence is TGCAGCGTCGGAGGAGACAGACACCATGGCTACACCCTC.

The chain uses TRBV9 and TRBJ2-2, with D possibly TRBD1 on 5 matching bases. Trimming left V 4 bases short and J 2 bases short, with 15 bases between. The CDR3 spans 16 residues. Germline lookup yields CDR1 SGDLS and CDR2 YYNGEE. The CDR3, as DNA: TGTGCCAGCAGCCCCTCTGGACAAAGAAACACCGGGGAGCTGTTTTTT. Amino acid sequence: CASSPSGQRNTGELFF.